The rows below give T cell receptor beta chains drawn from one sample of a study of T cells in localized non-small cell lung cancer. Only in-frame clones appear in the TCRdb table, and some are missing; sequencing was by immunoSEQ multiplex PCR. The table lists over a thousand clones, around 23% of them singletons, with around 25% in the top ten. Here the sequenced sample was lung tumor tissue, taken before any cancer treatment. The receptors were sampled from a man between 40 and 69 years old with stage II squamous cell lung carcinoma. Both conserved end residues are trimmed from each CDR3.

V	CDR3
TRBV11-3	ASSLGPGLARSYNEQF
TRBV18	ASSPYYLNTEAF
TRBV5-1	ASSLGGGYTEAF
TRBV11-3	ASSSPLAGGPYNEQF
TRBV6-8	AISAGDAGNYGYT
TRBV11-3	ASSTQGDRGRNYGYT
TRBV11-3	ASSRPTANTEAF
TRBV6-8	ASSRIEWGTEAF
TRBV6-8	ASGGVLDNSPLH
TRBV11-3	ASSPRDRVDEQY
TRBV19	ASSWGRGNTEAF
TRBV18	ASSPRDGRNTEAF
TRBV18	ASSPGQGNNEQF
TRBV25-1	ASSESVGFSEQY
TRBV19	ASSIRAVGEQF
TRBV7-6	ASSLPREGPAPGTQY
TRBV11-3	ASLEASGTYNEQF
TRBV19	ASSIDGNRRSGTQY
TRBV29-1	SVWVDRGFTEAF
TRBV19	ASSWGRGNTEAF
TRBV11-3	ASSQAWGTDTQY
TRBV28	ASSFSGAGTYEQY
TRBV11-3	ASSLGRSTDTQY
TRBV9	ASSQGGLDTEAF
TRBV11-3	ASRKGLAGAGEQF
TRBV6-8	ASSYPPGTGGTEAF
TRBV9	ASSVGTDGQPQH